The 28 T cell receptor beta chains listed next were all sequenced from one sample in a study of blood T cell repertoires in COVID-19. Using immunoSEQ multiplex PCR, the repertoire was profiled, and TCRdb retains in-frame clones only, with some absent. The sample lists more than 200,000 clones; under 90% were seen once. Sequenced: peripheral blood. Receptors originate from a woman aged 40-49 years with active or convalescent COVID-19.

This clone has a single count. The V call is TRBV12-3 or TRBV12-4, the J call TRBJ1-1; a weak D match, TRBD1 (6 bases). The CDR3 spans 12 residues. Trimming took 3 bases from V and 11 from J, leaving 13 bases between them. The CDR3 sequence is CASSLYRVDAFF. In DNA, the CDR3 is TGTGCCAGCAGTTTGTACAGGGTAGACGCTTTCTTT.

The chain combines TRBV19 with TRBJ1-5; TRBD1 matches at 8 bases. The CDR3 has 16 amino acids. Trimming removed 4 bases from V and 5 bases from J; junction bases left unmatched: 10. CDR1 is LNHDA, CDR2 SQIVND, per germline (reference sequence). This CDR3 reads CASSRKMGQVHQPQHF. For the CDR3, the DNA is TGTGCCAGTAGTAGAAAGATGGGACAGGTGCATCAGCCCCAGCATTTT.

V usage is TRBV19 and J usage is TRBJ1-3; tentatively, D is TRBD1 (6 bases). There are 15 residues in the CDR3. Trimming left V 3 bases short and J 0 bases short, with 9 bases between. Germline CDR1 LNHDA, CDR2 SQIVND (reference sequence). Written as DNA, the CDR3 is TGTGCCAGTAGTATTAACAGGGCCTCTGGAAACACCATATATTTT. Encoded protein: CASSINRASGNTIYF.

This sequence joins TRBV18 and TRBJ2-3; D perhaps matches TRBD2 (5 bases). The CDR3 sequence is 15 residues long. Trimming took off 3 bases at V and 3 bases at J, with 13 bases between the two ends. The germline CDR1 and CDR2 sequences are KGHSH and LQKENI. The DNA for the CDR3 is TGTGCCAGCTCACCCCGAGAGGGTAATACAGATACGCAGTATTTT. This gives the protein CASSPREGNTDTQYF.

The CDR3 DNA sequence: TGCGCCAGCAGCCAGGACAGCGGCAAAGCTTTCTTT. Its protein product is CASSQDSGKAFF. V is TRBV4-3 and J is TRBJ1-1, with D perhaps TRBD1 (6 bases). Germline CDR1 reads LGHNA; CDR2 reads YSLEER. This CDR3 has 12 amino acids. V shed 3 bases and J shed 9 bases, with 11 bases lying between them.

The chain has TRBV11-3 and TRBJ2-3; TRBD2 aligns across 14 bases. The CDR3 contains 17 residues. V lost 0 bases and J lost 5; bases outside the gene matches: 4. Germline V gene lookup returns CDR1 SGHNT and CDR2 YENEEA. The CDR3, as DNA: TGTGCCAGCAGCTTAGACGGACTAGCGGGGGGACGAGATACGCAGTATTTT. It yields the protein CASSLDGLAGGRDTQYF.

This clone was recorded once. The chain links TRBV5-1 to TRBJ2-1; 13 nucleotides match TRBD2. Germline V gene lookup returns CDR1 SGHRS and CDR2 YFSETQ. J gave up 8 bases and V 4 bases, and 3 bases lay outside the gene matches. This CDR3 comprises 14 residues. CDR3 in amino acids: CASSQTSGRDEQFF. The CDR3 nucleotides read TGCGCCAGCAGCCAAACTAGCGGGAGGGATGAGCAGTTCTTC.

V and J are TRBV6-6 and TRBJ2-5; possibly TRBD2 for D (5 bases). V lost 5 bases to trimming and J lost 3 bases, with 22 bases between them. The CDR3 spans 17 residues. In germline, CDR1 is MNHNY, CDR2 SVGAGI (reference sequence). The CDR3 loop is CASSRGSGWSREETQYF. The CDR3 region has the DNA TGTGCCAGCAGTCGCGGGTCCGGGTGGTCTCGGGAAGAGACCCAGTACTTC.

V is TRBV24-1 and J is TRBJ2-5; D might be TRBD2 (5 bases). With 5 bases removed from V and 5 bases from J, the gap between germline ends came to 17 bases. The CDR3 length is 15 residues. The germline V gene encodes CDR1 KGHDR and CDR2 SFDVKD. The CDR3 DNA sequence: TGTGCCACCAGTGGCATCGGGGATGGCAGGGAGACCCAGTACTTC. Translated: CATSGIGDGRETQYF.

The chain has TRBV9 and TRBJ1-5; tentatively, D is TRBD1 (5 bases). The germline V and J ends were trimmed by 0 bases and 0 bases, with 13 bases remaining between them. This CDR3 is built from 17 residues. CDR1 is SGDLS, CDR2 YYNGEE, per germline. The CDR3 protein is CASSVAGGMYSNQPQHF. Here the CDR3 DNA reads TGTGCCAGCAGCGTAGCCGGGGGAATGTATAGCAATCAGCCCCAGCATTTT.

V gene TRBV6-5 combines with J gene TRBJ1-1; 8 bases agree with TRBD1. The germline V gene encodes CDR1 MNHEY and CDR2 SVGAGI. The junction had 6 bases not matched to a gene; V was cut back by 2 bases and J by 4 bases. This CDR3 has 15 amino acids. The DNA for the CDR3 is TGTGCCAGCAGTTACGAGACAGGGGTAATCACTGAAGCTTTCTTT. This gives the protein CASSYETGVITEAFF.

The CDR3 sequence is CASSLSGDGYTF. As DNA, the CDR3 is TGTGCCAGCAGCTTATCTGGAGATGGCTACACCTTC. This chain links TRBV11-3 with TRBJ1-2; D unresolved. CDR1 is SGHNT, CDR2 YENEEA, per germline. This CDR3 has 12 residues. V lost 2 bases, J lost 6 bases, and 7 bases lay in between.

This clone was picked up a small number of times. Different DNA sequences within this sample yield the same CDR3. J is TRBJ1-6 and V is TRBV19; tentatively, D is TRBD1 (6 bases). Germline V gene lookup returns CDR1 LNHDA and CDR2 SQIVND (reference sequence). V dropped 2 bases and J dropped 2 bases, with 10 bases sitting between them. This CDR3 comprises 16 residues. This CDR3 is CASSIRGTTYNSPLHF. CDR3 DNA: TGTGCCAGTAGTATAAGGGGGACCACCTATAATTCACCCCTCCACTTT.

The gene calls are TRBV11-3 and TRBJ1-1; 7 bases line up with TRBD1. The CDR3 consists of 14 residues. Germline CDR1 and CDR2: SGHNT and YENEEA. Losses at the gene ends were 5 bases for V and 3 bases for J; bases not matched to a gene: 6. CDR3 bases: TGTGCCAGCAGCAAGACAGGGCGTCACACTGAAGCTTTCTTT. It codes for CASSKTGRHTEAFF.

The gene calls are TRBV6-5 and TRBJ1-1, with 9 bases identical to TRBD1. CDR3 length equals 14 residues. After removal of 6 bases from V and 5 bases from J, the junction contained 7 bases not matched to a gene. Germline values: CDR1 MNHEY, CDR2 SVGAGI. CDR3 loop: CASSYRGRWTEAFF. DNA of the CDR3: TGTGCCAGCAGCTACAGGGGGCGATGGACTGAAGCTTTCTTT.

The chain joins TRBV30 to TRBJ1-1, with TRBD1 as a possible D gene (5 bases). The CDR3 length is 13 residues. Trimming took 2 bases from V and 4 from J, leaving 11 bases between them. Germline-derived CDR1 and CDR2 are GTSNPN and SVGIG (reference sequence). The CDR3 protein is CAWSPGRRTEAFF. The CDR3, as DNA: TGTGCCTGGAGTCCAGGGAGGCGCACTGAAGCTTTCTTT.

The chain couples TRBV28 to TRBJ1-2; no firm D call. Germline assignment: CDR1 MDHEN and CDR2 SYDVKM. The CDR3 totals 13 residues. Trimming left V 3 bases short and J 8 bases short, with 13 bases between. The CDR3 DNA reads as TGTGCCAGCAGTTTGATGTCGGGAGGGGGCTACACCTTC. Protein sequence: CASSLMSGGGYTF.

The CDR3 DNA reads TGTGCCAGCAGTCTGGACAGGCCGAGCTCCTACGAGCAGTACTTC. Protein sequence: CASSLDRPSSYEQYF. The V call is TRBV6-5, the J call TRBJ2-7; 7 bases line up with TRBD1. This CDR3 spans 15 amino acids. Germline V gives CDR1 MNHEY, CDR2 SVGAGI. V trimming: 5 bases; J trimming: 0 bases; junction bases outside the gene matches: 7.

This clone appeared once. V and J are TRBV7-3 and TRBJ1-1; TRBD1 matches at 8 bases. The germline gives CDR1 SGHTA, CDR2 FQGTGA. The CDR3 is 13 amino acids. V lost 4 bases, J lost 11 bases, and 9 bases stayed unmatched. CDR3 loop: CASSSDRGELAFF. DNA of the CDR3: TGTGCCAGCAGCTCAGACAGGGGAGAATTGGCTTTCTTT.

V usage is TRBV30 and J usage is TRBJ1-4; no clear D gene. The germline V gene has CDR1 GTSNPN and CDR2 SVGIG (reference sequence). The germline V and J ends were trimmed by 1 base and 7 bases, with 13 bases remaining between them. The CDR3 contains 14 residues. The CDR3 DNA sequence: TGTGCCTGGAGTGACGTAGGCGGAGGTGAAAAACTGTTTTTT. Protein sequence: CAWSDVGGGEKLFF.

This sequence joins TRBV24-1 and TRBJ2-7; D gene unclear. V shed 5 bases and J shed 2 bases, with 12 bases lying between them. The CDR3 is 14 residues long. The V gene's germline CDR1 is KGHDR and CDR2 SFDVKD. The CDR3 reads CATSALRLAYEQYF. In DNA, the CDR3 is TGTGCCACCAGTGCCCTCAGACTGGCCTACGAGCAGTACTTC.

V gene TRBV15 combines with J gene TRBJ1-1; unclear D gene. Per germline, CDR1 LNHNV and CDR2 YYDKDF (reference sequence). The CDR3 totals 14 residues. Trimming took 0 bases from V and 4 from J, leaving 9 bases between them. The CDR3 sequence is CATSRDLAGTEAFF. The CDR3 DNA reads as TGTGCCACCAGCAGAGATCTGGCAGGCACTGAAGCTTTCTTT.

CDR3 amino acids: CASSLAGLAMAPDTQYF. The CDR3 DNA is TGTGCCAGCAGCTTAGCGGGGCTAGCGATGGCCCCGGATACGCAGTATTTT. The chain is built from TRBV11-3 and TRBJ2-3, with D tentatively TRBD2 (6 bases). Germline V lookup: CDR1 SGHNT, CDR2 YENEEA. The CDR3 consists of 17 residues. V lost 1 base and J 6 bases, leaving 20 bases between the germline ends.

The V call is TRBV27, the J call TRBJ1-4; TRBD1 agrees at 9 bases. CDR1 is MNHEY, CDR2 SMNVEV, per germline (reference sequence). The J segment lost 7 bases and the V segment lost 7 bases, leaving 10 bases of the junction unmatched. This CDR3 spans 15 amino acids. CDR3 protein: CASTPLGQGGEKLFF. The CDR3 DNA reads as TGTGCCAGCACCCCCTTGGGACAGGGAGGTGAAAAACTGTTTTTT.

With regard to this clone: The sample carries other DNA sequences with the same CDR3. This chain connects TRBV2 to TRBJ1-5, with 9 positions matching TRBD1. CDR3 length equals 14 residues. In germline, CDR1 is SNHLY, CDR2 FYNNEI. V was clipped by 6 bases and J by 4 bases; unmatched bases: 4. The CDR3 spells CASSLGQGNQPQHF. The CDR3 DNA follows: TGTGCCAGCAGCCTCGGACAGGGGAATCAGCCCCAGCATTTT.

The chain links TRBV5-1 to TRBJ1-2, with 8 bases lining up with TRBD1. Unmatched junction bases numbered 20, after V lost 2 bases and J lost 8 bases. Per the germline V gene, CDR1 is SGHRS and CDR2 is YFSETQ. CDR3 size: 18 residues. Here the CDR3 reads CASSLDTNEGQGARGYTF. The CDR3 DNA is TGCGCCAGCAGCTTAGATACGAATGAAGGGCAGGGGGCGCGCGGCTACACCTTC.

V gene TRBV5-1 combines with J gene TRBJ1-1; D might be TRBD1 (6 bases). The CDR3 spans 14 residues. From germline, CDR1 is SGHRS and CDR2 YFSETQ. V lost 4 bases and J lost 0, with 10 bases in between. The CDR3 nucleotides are TGCGCCAGCAGCGTGGACAGTATGAACACTGAAGCTTTCTTT. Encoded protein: CASSVDSMNTEAFF.

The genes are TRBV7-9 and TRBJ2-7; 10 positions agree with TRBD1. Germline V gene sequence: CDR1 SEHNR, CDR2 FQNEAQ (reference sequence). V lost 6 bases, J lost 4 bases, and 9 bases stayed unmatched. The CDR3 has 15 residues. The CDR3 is CASSSFRDRGYEQYF. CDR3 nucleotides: TGTGCCAGCAGTTCTTTCAGGGACAGGGGTTACGAGCAGTACTTC.